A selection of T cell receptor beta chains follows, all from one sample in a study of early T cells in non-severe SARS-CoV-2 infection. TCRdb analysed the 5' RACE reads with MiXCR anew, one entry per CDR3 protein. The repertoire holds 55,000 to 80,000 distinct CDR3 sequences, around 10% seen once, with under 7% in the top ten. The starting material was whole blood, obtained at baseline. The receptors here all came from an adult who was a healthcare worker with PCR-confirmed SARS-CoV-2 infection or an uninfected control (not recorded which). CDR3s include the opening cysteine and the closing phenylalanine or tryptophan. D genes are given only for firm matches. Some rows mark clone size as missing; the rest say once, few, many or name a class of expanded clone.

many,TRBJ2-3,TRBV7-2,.,CASKAGRYTDTQYF,TGTGCCAGTAAGGCCGGTAGATACACAGATACGCAGTATTTT
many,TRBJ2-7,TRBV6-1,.,CASSPAVEGWEQYF,TGTGCCAGCAGCCCCGCGGTGGAGGGATGGGAGCAGTACTTC
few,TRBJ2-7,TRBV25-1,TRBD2,CASSELGGAHEQYF,TGTGCCAGCAGTGAATTGGGAGGGGCCCACGAGCAGTACTTC
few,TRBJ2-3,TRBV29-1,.,CSGMGVGTDTQYF,TGCAGCGGGATGGGTGTCGGCACAGATACGCAGTATTTT
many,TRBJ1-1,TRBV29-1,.,CSVEGRKTEAFF,TGCAGCGTGGAGGGGAGGAAGACTGAAGCTTTCTTT
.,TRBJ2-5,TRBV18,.,CASSPMEIHQETQYF,TGTGCCAGCTCACCTATGGAAATTCATCAAGAGACCCAGTACTTC
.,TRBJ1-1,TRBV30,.,CAWSVSWTEAFF,TGTGCCTGGAGTGTGAGTTGGACTGAAGCTTTCTTT
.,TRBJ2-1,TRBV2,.,CASRRTGTYNEQFF,TGTGCCAGCAGGCGGACTGGGACCTACAATGAGCAGTTCTTC
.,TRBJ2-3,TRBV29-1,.,CSVALRPTDTQYF,TGCAGCGTTGCCCTCAGGCCCACAGATACGCAGTATTTT
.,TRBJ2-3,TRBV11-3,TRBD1,CASSLGDRGTDTQYF,TGTGCCAGCAGCTTGGGGGACAGGGGCACAGATACGCAGTATTTT
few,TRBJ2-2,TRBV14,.,CASFERGTGELFF,TGTGCCAGCTTCGAAAGGGGTACCGGGGAGCTGTTTTTT
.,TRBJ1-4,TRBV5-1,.,CASSLMQQENEKLFF,TGCGCCAGCAGCTTGATGCAACAGGAAAATGAAAAACTGTTTTTT
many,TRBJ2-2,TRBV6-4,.,CASSSLPGVATGELFF,TGTGCCAGCAGTAGCCTCCCCGGGGTCGCCACCGGGGAGCTGTTTTTT
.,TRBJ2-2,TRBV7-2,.,CASSSYTGELFF,TGTGCCAGCAGCTCCTACACCGGGGAGCTGTTTTTT
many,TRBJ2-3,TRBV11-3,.,CASSLRATDTQYF,TGTGCCAGCAGCTTAAGGGCGACAGATACGCAGTATTTT
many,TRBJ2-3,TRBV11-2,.,CASSLAGAVGDTQYF,TGTGCCAGCAGCTTAGCGGGGGCGGTCGGGGATACGCAGTATTTT
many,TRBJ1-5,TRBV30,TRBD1,CAWSGQGSQPQHF,TGTGCCTGGAGTGGACAGGGCAGTCAGCCCCAGCATTTT
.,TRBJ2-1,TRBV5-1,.,CASSLGANAYNEQFF,TGCGCCAGCAGCTTGGGGGCTAACGCTTACAATGAGCAGTTCTTC
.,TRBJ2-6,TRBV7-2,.,CASILSANVLTF,TGTGCCAGCATCCTGTCTGCCAACGTCCTGACTTTC
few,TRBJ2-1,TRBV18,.,CASSLTTTGRDEQFF,TGTGCCAGCTCCCTCACCACCACGGGTCGGGATGAGCAGTTCTTC
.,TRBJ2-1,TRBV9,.,CASSVGPSYNEQFF,TGTGCCAGCAGCGTAGGTCCTTCCTACAATGAGCAGTTCTTC
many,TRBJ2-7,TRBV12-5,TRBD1,CASGLVLDRSYEQYF,TGTGCTAGTGGTTTGGTACTGGACAGGAGCTACGAGCAGTACTTC
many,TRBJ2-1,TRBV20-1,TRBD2,CSARDPGASGGHYNEQFF,TGCAGTGCTAGGGACCCGGGCGCTAGCGGGGGACATTACAATGAGCAGTTCTTC
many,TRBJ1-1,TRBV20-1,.,CSANVPVMNTEAFF,TGCAGTGCTAACGTGCCGGTAATGAACACTGAAGCTTTCTTT
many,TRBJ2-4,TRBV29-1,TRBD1,CSVAGTVAKNIQYF,TGCAGCGTGGCCGGGACAGTAGCCAAAAACATTCAGTACTTC
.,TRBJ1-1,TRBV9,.,CASSTFVGSTEAFF,TGTGCCAGCAGCACCTTCGTCGGGAGCACTGAAGCTTTCTTT
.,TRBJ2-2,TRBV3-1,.,CASSQSNTGELFF,TGTGCCAGCAGCCAGTCTAACACCGGGGAGCTGTTTTTT
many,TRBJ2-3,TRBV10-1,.,CASSDLGVRTDTQYF,TGCGCCAGCAGTGACCTGGGGGTCCGCACAGATACGCAGTATTTT
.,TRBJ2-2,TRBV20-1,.,CSARDPTESTGELFF,TGCAGTGCTAGAGATCCCACGGAATCCACCGGGGAGCTGTTTTTT
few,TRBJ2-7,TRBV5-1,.,CASSLAAAYEQYF,TGCGCCAGCAGCTTGGCGGCAGCATACGAGCAGTACTTC
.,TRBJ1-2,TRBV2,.,CASSRSDLLSGYTF,TGTGCCAGCAGTAGGAGTGACCTATTAAGCGGCTACACCTTC
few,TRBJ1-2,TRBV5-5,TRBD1,CASSPPGQGSAYTF,TGTGCCAGCAGCCCCCCGGGACAGGGTTCTGCCTACACCTTC
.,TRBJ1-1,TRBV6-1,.,CASILGIGGATEAFF,TGTGCCAGCATCCTAGGCATAGGGGGGGCCACTGAAGCTTTCTTT